This T cell receptor (beta chain) was retrieved from a study of cytomegalovirus exposure and HLA in healthy donors (dated by TCRdb to 2016 to 2017). Regarding the complete study: The 700 or so repertoires of the first cohort and the 120 validation repertoires were produced on the same platform, according to a later analysis. The study aimed to test whether signatures of past pathogen exposure could be identified by cataloging public T cell receptors. Along with the approximately 620-subject first cohort, a separate validation cohort of around 120 different subjects was used. To predict cytomegalovirus infection status, the study brought together high-throughput TCR immunosequencing, statistical association of individual TCRs with disease status, and machine learning.

On the study overall, not on this receptor specifically: In the study, 164 TCR beta chains were listed as associated with cytomegalovirus. Most TCR sequences were observed very rarely across donors, whereas some public TCRs were present in many individuals. A few of the identified cytomegalovirus-associated TCR beta chains were confirmed in vitro to be specific for cytomegalovirus antigens. A later analysis lacked HLA typing for the validation cohort, so it scored co-occurrence in that cohort across all 110 or so repertoires. In a later analysis, TCRs clustered in the first cohort were found to also tend to co-occur in the 110 or so validation repertoires, with approximately 94% of cluster scores above 0. The authors suggested that the approach could potentially be extended to other disease states and immunological phenotypes. In both the original and validation cohorts, the classifier was reported to diagnose cytomegalovirus status with high specificity and sensitivity.

Donors formed part of the validation cohort, which comprised 120 subjects and was distinct from the first cohort of 550 to 850 subjects. Comment on this clone: There is no known antigen for this receptor. Nothing much larger sits one base from this clone, and base qualities are not available.

CDR1 and CDR2 were assigned from the germline V gene as MNHNS and SASEGT. From the cysteine up to the phenylalanine, the CDR3 has a length of 15 residues. Just the 45-base CDR3 DNA is kept, in frame starting at base 1. Relative to germline, V is 7 bases shorter and J is 0 bases shorter, with 12 bases between their ends. The library was made by the immunoSEQ multiplex PCR assay. As for the authors' bioinformatics: A statistical classification framework was built to diagnose cytomegalovirus status from the catalog of TCR beta chain sequences. TCRdb took over this immuneACCESS table, retaining in-frame rearrangements with V and J assigned. Such tables are incomplete; in checked studies, under half of the missing clones stem from an unresolved V gene, and the remainder is unexplained. Clone size and V and J calls were adopted from that table, with D and trimming inferred from the DNA. The table for this sample lists 130,000 to 150,000 clones; 80% to 90% of them were counted only once. Roughly 6.7% of the sample is in the top ten clones.

The material sequenced was PBMCs. The sequence came from a woman under 40 in good health and CMV-seropositive. The chain is encoded by TRBV6-1 joined to TRBJ1-4; the D gene cannot be resolved reliably. The nucleotides are TGTGCCAGCAAAACCCTCAGTTCAACTAATGAAAAACTGTTTTTT. The encoded protein is CASKTLSSTNEKLFF.